The clone carrying this TCR beta chain was detected only once. V was clipped by 0 bases and J by 7 bases; unmatched bases: 1. The CDR3 length is 14 residues. Germline V gene sequence: CDR1 SGHNT, CDR2 YYREEE (reference sequence). CD4+ cells underwent separation, giving CD45RA+ naive and CD45RA-negative memory subsets. The data were obtained in a study of shared clonotypes between healthy human individuals. The repertoire was sequenced with immunoSEQ multiplex PCR; TCRdb's copy has only in-frame clones and lacks some. The sample shows roughly 2.5 million clones, 85% to 95% of them seen only once. V is TRBV5-4 and J is TRBJ2-2; TRBD1 matches 9 bases. Sequencing was carried out using naive CD4+ T cells sorted from blood. Subset in this sample: CD45RA+ positively selected. The sequence derives from a man aged 18 to 30 in good health. The CDR3 here is CASSLETGGGELFF. The CDR3 region has the DNA TGTGCCAGCAGCTTGGAGACAGGGGGCGGGGAGCTGTTTTTT.